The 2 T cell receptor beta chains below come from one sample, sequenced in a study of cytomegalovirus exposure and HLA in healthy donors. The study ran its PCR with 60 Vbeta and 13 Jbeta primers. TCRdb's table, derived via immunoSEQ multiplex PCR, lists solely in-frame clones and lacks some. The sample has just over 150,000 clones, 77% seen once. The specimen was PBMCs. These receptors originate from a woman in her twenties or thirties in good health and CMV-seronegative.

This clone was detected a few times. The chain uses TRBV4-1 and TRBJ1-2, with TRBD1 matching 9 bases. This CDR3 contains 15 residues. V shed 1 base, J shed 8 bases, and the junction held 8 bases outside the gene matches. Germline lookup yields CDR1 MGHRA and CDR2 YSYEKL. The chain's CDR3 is CASSQGGQGGVGYTF. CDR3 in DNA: TGCGCCAGCAGCCAAGGGGGACAGGGAGGTGTAGGCTACACCTTC.

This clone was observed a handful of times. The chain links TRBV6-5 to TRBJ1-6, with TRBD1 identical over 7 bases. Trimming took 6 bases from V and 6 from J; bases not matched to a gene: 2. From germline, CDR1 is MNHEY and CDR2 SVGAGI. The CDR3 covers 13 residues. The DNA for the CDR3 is TGTGCCAGCAGCCGACAGGGTAATTCACCCCTCCACTTT. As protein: CASSRQGNSPLHF.